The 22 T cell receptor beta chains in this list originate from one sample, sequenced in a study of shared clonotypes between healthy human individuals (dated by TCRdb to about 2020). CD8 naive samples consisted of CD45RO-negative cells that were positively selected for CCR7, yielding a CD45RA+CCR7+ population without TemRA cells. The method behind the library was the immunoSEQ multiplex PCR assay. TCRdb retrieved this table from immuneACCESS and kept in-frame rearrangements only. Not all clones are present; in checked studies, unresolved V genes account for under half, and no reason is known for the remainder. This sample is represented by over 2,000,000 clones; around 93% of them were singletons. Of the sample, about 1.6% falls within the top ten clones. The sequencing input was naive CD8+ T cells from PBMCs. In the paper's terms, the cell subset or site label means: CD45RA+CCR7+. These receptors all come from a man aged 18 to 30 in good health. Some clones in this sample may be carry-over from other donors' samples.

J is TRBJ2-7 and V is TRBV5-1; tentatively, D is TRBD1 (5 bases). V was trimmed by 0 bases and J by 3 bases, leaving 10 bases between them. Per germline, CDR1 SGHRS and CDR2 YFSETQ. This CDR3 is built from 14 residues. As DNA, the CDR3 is TGCGCCAGCAGCTTGGATGACAGCAACTACGAGCAGTACTTC. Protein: CASSLDDSNYEQYF.

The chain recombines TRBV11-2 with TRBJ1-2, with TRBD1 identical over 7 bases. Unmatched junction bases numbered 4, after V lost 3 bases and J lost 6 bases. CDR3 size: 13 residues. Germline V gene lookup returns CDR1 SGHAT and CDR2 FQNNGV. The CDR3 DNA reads TGTGCCAGCAGCTTTTGGCAGGGGGATGGCTACACCTTC. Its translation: CASSFWQGDGYTF. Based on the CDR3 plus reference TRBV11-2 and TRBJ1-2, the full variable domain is EAGVAQSPRYKIIEKRQSVAFWCNPISGHATLYWYQQILGQGPKLLIQFQNNGVVDDSQLPKDRFSAERLKGVDSTLKIQPAKLEDSAVYLCASSFWQGDGYTFGSGTRLTVV.

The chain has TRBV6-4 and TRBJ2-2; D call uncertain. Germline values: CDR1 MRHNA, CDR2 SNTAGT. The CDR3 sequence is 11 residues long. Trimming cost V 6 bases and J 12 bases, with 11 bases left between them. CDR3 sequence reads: CASRVQKKLFF. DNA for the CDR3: TGTGCCAGCAGGGTTCAAAAGAAGCTGTTTTTT.

The CDR3 reads CASSYDGGLVYGYTF. In DNA, the CDR3 is TGTGCCAGCAGTTACGACGGGGGGCTGGTTTATGGCTACACCTTC. V is TRBV6-5 and J is TRBJ1-2; possible D gene TRBD1, 6 bases. The V gene's germline CDR1 is MNHEY and CDR2 SVGAGI. V was clipped by 2 bases and J by 5 bases, with 15 bases between them. This CDR3 is built from 15 residues.

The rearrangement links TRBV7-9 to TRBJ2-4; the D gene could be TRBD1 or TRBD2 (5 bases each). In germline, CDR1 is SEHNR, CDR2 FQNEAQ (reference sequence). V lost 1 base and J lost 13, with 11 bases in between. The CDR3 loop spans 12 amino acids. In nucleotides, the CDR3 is TGTGCCAGCAGCTTAGGGTCGGGACGACAGTACTTC. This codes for CASSLGSGRQYF.

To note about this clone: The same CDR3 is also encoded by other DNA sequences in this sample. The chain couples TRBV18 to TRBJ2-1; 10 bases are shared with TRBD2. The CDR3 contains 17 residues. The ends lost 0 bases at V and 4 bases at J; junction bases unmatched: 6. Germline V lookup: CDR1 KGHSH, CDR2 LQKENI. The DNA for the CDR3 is TGTGCCAGCTCACCACCGGAGCTAGCGGGGGTTTACAATGAGCAGTTCTTC. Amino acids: CASSPPELAGVYNEQFF.

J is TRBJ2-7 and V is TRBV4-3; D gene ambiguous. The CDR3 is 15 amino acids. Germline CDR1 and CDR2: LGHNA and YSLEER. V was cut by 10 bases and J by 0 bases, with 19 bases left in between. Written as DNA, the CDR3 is TGCGCCAAGGGCGGACCAGACCTCAGCTCCTACGAGCAGTACTTC. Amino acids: CAKGGPDLSSYEQYF.

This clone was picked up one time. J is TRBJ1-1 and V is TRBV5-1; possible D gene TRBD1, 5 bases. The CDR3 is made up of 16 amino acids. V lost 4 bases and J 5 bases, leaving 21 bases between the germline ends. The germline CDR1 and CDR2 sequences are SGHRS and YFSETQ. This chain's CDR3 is CASSPGPAEIITEAFF. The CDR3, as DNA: TGCGCCAGCAGCCCGGGGCCTGCGGAGATTATAACTGAAGCTTTCTTT.

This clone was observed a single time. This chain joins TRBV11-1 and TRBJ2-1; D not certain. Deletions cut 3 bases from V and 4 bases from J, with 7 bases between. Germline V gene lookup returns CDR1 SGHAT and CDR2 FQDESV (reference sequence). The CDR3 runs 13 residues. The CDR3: CASSFLGYNEQFF. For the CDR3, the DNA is TGTGCCAGCAGCTTCCTGGGGTACAATGAGCAGTTCTTC.

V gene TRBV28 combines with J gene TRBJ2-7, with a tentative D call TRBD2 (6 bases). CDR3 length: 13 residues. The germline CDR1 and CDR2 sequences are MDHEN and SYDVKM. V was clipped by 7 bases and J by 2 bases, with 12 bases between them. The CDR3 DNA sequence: TGTGCCAGCAACGGCGGGACTCCCTACGAGCAGTACTTC. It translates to CASNGGTPYEQYF.

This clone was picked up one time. The CDR3 is CASSHRAWGNGNQPQHF. In DNA form, the CDR3 reads TGTGCCAGCAGCCATCGAGCGTGGGGCAACGGCAATCAGCCCCAGCATTTT. The rearrangement links TRBV7-2 to TRBJ1-5, with D maybe TRBD1 (5 bases). CDR1 and CDR2 (germline): SGHTA, FQGNSA. The CDR3 covers 17 residues. V was trimmed by 5 bases and J by 2 bases, leaving 19 bases between them.

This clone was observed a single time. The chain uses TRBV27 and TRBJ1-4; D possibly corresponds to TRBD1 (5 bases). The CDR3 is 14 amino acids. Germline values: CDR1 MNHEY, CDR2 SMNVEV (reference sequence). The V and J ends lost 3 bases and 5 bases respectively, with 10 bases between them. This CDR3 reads CASSFWGPNEKLFF. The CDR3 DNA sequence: TGTGCCAGCAGTTTTTGGGGACCGAATGAAAAACTGTTTTTT.

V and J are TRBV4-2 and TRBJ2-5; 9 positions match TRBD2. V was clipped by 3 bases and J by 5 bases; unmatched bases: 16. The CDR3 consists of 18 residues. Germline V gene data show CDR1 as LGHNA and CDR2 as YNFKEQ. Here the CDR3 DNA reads TGTGCCAGCAGCCAGCGTAGCGGCGGGAGGGCCTCTCTTGAGACCCAGTACTTC. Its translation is CASSQRSGGRASLETQYF.

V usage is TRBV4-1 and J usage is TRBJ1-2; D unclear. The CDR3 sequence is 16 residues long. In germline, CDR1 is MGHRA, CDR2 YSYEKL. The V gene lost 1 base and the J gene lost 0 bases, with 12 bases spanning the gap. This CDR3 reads CASSQGPLVANYGYTF. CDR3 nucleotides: TGCGCCAGCAGCCAAGGCCCTTTAGTAGCTAACTATGGCTACACCTTC.

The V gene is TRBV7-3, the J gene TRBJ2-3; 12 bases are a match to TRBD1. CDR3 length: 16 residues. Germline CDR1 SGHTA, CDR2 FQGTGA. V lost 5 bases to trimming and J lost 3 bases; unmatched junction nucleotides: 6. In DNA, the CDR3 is TGTGCCAGCAGCCCGGGGACAGGGGGCGAAACAGATACGCAGTATTTT. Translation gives CASSPGTGGETDTQYF.

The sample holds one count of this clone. In DNA, the CDR3 is TGTGCCAGCAGTTTGCCCGGGGGGACAGGTTGGGCTTTCTTT. Amino acid sequence: CASSLPGGTGWAFF. The chain is built from TRBV28 and TRBJ1-1; the match to TRBD1 covers 8 bases. The CDR3 is made up of 14 amino acids. With 3 bases clipped from V and 11 bases from J, the junction kept 11 bases outside the gene matches. The germline V gene encodes CDR1 MDHEN and CDR2 SYDVKM.

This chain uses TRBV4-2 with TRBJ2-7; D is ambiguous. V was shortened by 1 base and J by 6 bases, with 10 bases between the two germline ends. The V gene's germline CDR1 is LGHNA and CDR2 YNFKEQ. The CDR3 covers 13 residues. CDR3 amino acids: CASSQALGFEQYF. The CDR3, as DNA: TGTGCCAGCAGCCAAGCTCTTGGTTTCGAGCAGTACTTC.

The CDR3 DNA sequence: TGTGCCAGCAGCTTCACAGGTGAATACGAGCAGTACTTC. This codes for CASSFTGEYEQYF. V gene TRBV28 combines with J gene TRBJ2-7; TRBD1 might be the D (5 bases). V was cut by 6 bases and J by 4 bases, with 13 bases left in between. CDR3 size: 13 residues. Germline values: CDR1 MDHEN, CDR2 SYDVKM. Full variable domain (missing parts from reference TRBV28 and TRBJ2-7): DVKVTQSSRYLVKRTGEKVFLECVQDMDHENMFWYRQDPGLGLRLIYFSYDVKMKEKGDIPEGYSVSREKKERFSLILESASTNQTSMYLCASSFTGEYEQYFGPGTRLTVT.

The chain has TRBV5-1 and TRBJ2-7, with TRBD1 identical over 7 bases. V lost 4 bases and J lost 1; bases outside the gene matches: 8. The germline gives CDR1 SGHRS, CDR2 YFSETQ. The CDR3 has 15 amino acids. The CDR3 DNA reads TGCGCCAGCAGCATAAATCGGGACAGTTCCTACGAGCAGTACTTC. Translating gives CASSINRDSSYEQYF.

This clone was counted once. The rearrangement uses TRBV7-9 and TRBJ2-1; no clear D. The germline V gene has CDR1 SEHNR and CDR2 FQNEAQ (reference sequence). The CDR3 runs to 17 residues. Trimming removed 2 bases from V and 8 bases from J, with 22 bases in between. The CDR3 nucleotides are TGTGCCAGCAGCTTAAGTCAATTGGGTACCGGGTACGATGAGCAGTTCTTC. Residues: CASSLSQLGTGYDEQFF.

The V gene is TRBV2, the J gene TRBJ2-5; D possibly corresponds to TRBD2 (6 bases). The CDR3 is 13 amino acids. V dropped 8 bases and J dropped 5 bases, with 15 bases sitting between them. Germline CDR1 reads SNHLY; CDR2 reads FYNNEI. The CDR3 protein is CASGAGLRETQYF. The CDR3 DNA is TGTGCCAGCGGAGCGGGTCTGAGGGAGACCCAGTACTTC.

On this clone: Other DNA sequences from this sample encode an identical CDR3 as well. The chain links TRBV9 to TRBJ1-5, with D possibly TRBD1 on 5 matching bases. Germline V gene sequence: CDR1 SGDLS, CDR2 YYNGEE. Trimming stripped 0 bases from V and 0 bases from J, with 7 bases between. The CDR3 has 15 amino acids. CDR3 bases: TGTGCCAGCAGCGTAGGGGGCTATAGCAATCAGCCCCAGCATTTT. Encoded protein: CASSVGGYSNQPQHF.